Listed below are T cell receptor beta chains from one sample, sequenced in a study of T cell changes during pregnancy in multiple sclerosis. Assay used: immunoSEQ multiplex PCR; TCRdb lists only in-frame clones, some missing. The repertoire has about 48,000 clones, about 90% of them found once; the top ten carry around 1.2%. The sample was CD4+ T cells from peripheral blood mononuclear cells, taken in the second trimester of pregnancy. The receptors were gathered from a female donor with multiple sclerosis, enrolled in a pregnancy study. Each CDR3 is given with its conserved first and last residue. A D gene is named only where the DNA matches it firmly. Size is stated for part of the rows, as once, few or many counts, or as a class when the clone is expanded.

-	TRBV30	-	TRBJ2-1	TGTGCCTGCCTTGCTAGCCCTATTACCCCCTACAATGAGCAGTTCTTC	CACLASPITPYNEQFF
-	TRBV5-1	medium-sized	TRBJ1-1	TGCGCCAGCAGCTTGTTCATGTTGAGCAACACTGAAGCTTTCTTT	CASSLFMLSNTEAFF
TRBD2	TRBV7-2	-	TRBJ2-1	TGTGCCAGCAGCATGACTAGCGGGAGGGCCTCGGGTGAGCAGTTCTTC	CASSMTSGRASGEQFF
TRBD1	TRBV7-9	-	TRBJ1-2	TGTGCCAGCAGCACTAAACAGGGGGCGGTGGGCTACACCTTC	CASSTKQGAVGYTF
-	TRBV10-3	-	TRBJ2-1	TGTGCCATCAGAGGGGACTCCAGGGCCGATGAGCAGTTCTTC	CAIRGDSRADEQFF
TRBD1	TRBV9	-	TRBJ1-1	TGTGCCAGCAGCGTAGGTGGGACAGGGAGGCGGACTGAAGCTTTCTTT	CASSVGGTGRRTEAFF
-	TRBV7-2	-	TRBJ2-3	TGTGCCAGCAGCTTAGTTTACGGGGTCGTAAGTACGCAGTATTTT	CASSLVYGVVSTQYF
-	TRBV30	-	TRBJ2-6	TGTGCCTGGAGCGCGGGACAGAAAACCTCTGGGGCCAACGTCCTGACTTTC	CAWSAGQKTSGANVLTF
-	TRBV6-5	-	TRBJ1-1	TGTGCCAGCAGTTACTCGAGACGGAGGGACACTGAAGCTTTCTTT	CASSYSRRRDTEAFF
-	TRBV6-1	-	TRBJ2-7	TGTGCCAGCAGGGACAGCTACGAGCAGTACTTC	CASRDSYEQYF
-	TRBV19	-	TRBJ2-2	TGTGCCAGTAGTATCGCACTACCGAACACCGGGGAGCTGTTTTTT	CASSIALPNTGELFF
TRBD1	TRBV9	-	TRBJ1-4	TGTGCCAGCAGCTCTTCTGGGGACAGCTTTGAAAAACTGTTTTTT	CASSSSGDSFEKLFF
TRBD2	TRBV5-4	-	TRBJ2-3	TGTGCCAGCAGGGGACTAGCGGGCGGCACAGATACGCAGTATTTT	CASRGLAGGTDTQYF
TRBD2	TRBV7-2	-	TRBJ2-7	TGTGCCAGCAGCTTAGGGGGGGGTTTCTCCTACGAGCAGTACTTC	CASSLGGGFSYEQYF
-	TRBV4-3	few	TRBJ2-1	TGCGCCAGCAGCCACCTAAGCAGCGCCTACAATGAGCAGTTCTTC	CASSHLSSAYNEQFF
-	TRBV4-3	-	TRBJ2-7	TGCGCCAGCAGCCAGGAGGCGGCCCGGGACGAGCAGTACTTC	CASSQEAARDEQYF
-	TRBV7-2	-	TRBJ2-7	TGTGCCAGCAGCTTAGAGGGGGCAAGCGGGAGCTACGAGCAGTACTTC	CASSLEGASGSYEQYF